The sequence of this T cell receptor beta chain was determined in a study of blood T cell repertoires in COVID-19. Study details: There were acute and convalescent COVID-19 samples, and they came from the United States, Italy and Spain. PBMCs, B-cell-depleted T cells, or T cells provided the cDNA or gDNA that made up the material.

The CDR3 sequence is 17 residues long. V lost 2 bases, J lost 3 bases, and 14 bases stayed unmatched. Germline CDR1 and CDR2: SGDLS and YYNGEE. Profiled with immunoSEQ multiplex PCR; TCRdb holds only in-frame clones, not every one. The sample shows hundreds of thousands of clones, nearly 90% of them seen only once. The J gene is TRBJ2-7, the V gene TRBV9; TRBD1 aligns across 7 bases. This clonotype originated in a woman in her late teens or twenties with acute COVID-19. Specimen: PBMCs or T cells enriched from blood (not recorded which). CDR3 loop: CASSVKQGKWGCYEQYF. For the CDR3, the DNA is TGTGCCAGCAGCGTGAAACAGGGGAAGTGGGGTTGCTACGAGCAGTACTTC.